This TCR beta chain originates from a study of Graves' ophthalmopathy and Graves' hyperthyroidism. At the level of the study: The stable label applied to hyperthyroidism with no ophthalmopathy within 18 months of follow-up.

CDR3 size: 13 residues. Germline V CDR1 and CDR2: MNHNY, SVGAGI (reference sequence). V was clipped by 8 bases and J by 7 bases, with 17 bases between them. The study amplified TCR beta CDR3 regions using RNA transcripts. The authors performed first-round RT-PCR with HTBI primers and then a second-round multiplex PCR. TCRdb passed the multiplex PCR reads through MiXCR, listing each CDR3 protein once. The sample records about 590,000 distinct CDR3 sequences, approximately 37% being singletons. This TCR derives from an adult man with Graves' hyperthyroidism. The rearrangement joins TRBV6-6 to TRBJ1-2; D unclear. The sequencing input was peripheral blood or thyroid tissue (not recorded which). The CDR3 loop is CASSPESGSGYTF. The CDR3 nucleotides are TGTGCCAGCTCACCAGAATCCGGCAGTGGCTACACCTTC.